Listed below are T cell receptor beta chains from one sample, sequenced in a study of blood T cells in healthy people across ages. MiXCR, run by TCRdb on the 5' RACE reads, gives a single entry per CDR3 protein. The sample has some 790,000 distinct CDR3 sequences, more than 25% seen once. Sequencing was done on a sample of blood. These receptors were obtained from a woman older than 75 in good health. Each CDR3 is given with its conserved first and last residue. D genes are given only for firm matches. A clone size is listed for some rows: how often the clone was seen (once, few, many), or a class if it is expanded.

D gene	clone size	V gene	J gene	CDR3 DNA	CDR3 protein
.	.	TRBV20-1	TRBJ2-3	TGCAGTGCTAGGGTCGTCAGAGGTGGGGGCAGGAATACGCAGTATTTT	CSARVVRGGGRNTQYF
.	.	TRBV11-2	TRBJ1-1	TGTGCCAGCAGCTGGGCAGTGAACACTGTAGCTTTCTTT	CASSWAVNTVAFF
.	many	TRBV11-2	TRBJ2-7	TGTGCCAGCAGCGGGAAGACAATATACGAGCAGTACTTC	CASSGKTIYEQYF
.	.	TRBV28	TRBJ2-1	TGTGCCAGCAGCTTGACTCGCCTACCCACCCTCGACAATGAGCAGTTCTTC	CASSLTRLPTLDNEQFF
.	.	TRBV7-9	TRBJ1-5	TGTGCCAGCAACCTAGAAGGCCCCCTGCACAATCAGCCCCAGCATTTT	CASNLEGPLHNQPQHF
TRBD1	many	TRBV5-1	TRBJ1-1	TGCGCCAGCAGCGGAGGACAGGAGAAGAACACTGAAGCTTTCTTT	CASSGGQEKNTEAFF
TRBD1	many	TRBV29-1	TRBJ1-1	TGCAGCGTTGATACAGGGGGTGGGACTGAAGCTTTCTTT	CSVDTGGGTEAFF
.	.	TRBV13	TRBJ2-1	TGTGCCAGCAGCTTTAGTGGTACGGAGCTAAAGCAGTTCTTC	CASSFSGTELKQFF
.	many	TRBV3-1	TRBJ1-2	TGTGCCAGCAGCCCTCGGGGAGCTGGCTACACCTTC	CASSPRGAGYTF
TRBD1	few	TRBV19	TRBJ2-4	TGTGCCAGTAGTACCGGGACAGGGGGCCTCTCGAACATTCAGTACTTC	CASSTGTGGLSNIQYF
TRBD1	.	TRBV11-3	TRBJ1-5	TGTGCCACCGACTTTAGGGCAGGGGGCTTTAATCAGCCCCAGCATTTT	CATDFRAGGFNQPQHF
.	.	TRBV28	TRBJ2-7	TGTGCCAGCAGTTTGTCAATGACGCTCTACGAGCAGTACTTC	CASSLSMTLYEQYF
.	.	TRBV30	TRBJ2-5	TGTGCCTGGAGTGTTGGGCTACTAGAGACCCAGTACTTC	CAWSVGLLETQYF
TRBD2	few	TRBV10-2	TRBJ2-5	TGCGCCAGCGGCGGGCTAGCGGGGTTTCAGTACTTC	CASGGLAGFQYF
.	.	TRBV18	TRBJ2-5	TGTGCCAGCTCACCAAACCAGGGGCAAGAGACCCGGTACTTC	CASSPNQGQETRYF
.	many	TRBV7-2	TRBJ2-5	TGTGCCAGCAGCCGACAACTCCAAGAGACCCAGTACTTC	CASSRQLQETQYF
.	many	TRBV4-3	TRBJ1-2	TGCGCCAGCAGCCAACTGGGGGCTCGTCAGAATGGCTACACCTTC	CASSQLGARQNGYTF
.	many	TRBV7-9	TRBJ2-1	TGTGCCAGCAGCCCCTTAACGCTCACAAGGGGGTACAATGAGCAGTTCTTC	CASSPLTLTRGYNEQFF
TRBD1	few	TRBV19	TRBJ1-4	TGTGCCAGTAGCCCAGGGGACAGGGGAACTAATGAAAAACTGTTTTTT	CASSPGDRGTNEKLFF
TRBD1	few	TRBV20-1	TRBJ1-1	TGCAGTGCCTCGGACAGGGTGGGCACTGAAGCTTTCTTT	CSASDRVGTEAFF
TRBD1	many	TRBV6-2/TRBV6-3	TRBJ2-3	TGTGCCAGCAGGAGGACAGGGTTAGATACGCAGTATTTT	CASRRTGLDTQYF
.	few	TRBV3-1	TRBJ2-3	TGTACCAGCAGCCAAGATGTAGCGGATACGCAGTATTTT	CTSSQDVADTQYF
.	few	TRBV14	TRBJ2-7	TGTGCCAGCAGCCAAACAGGGAGGGCGCAGTACTTC	CASSQTGRAQYF
.	.	TRBV14	TRBJ1-1	TGTGCCAGCAGCCAAGATAATTACAAGTTCACTGAAGCTTTCTTT	CASSQDNYKFTEAFF
.	few	TRBV28	TRBJ1-6	TGTGCCAGCAGACCGAATAATTCACCCCTCCACTTT	CASRPNNSPLHF
.	.	TRBV10-1	TRBJ2-1	TGCGCCAGCAGGGGTCAGCGAGGCCGGGACTCTGAGCAGTTCTTC	CASRGQRGRDSEQFF
.	many	TRBV11-1	TRBJ2-5	TGTGCCAGCAGCTTAGGGGCTAATAAAGAGACCCAGTACTTC	CASSLGANKETQYF
.	few	TRBV5-1	TRBJ2-3	TGCGCCAGCAGCTTCGGGAGTGACACAGATACGCAGTATTTT	CASSFGSDTDTQYF
.	.	TRBV27	TRBJ1-4	TGTGCCAGCAGTCCACGGGCGTTTCGTGGGGCAACTAATGAAAAACTGTTTTTT	CASSPRAFRGATNEKLFF
TRBD1	few	TRBV30	TRBJ1-2	TGTGCCTGGAGTGGACAGGGGTTAACGTATGGCTACACCTTC	CAWSGQGLTYGYTF
TRBD1	.	TRBV18	TRBJ1-2	TGTGCCAGCTCACGACAGGACAGGGGAGATGGCTACACCTTC	CASSRQDRGDGYTF
TRBD2	few	TRBV6-2/TRBV6-3	TRBJ2-2	TGTGCCAGCAGTTACTCGATAGGGAGGGTCACGCATACCACCGGGGAGCTGTTTTTT	CASSYSIGRVTHTTGELFF
TRBD1	many	TRBV20-1	TRBJ2-7	TGCAGTGCTAGAGACGGACAGGGGCGCTCCTACGAGCAGTACTTC	CSARDGQGRSYEQYF
.	once	TRBV7-2	TRBJ2-7	TGTGCCAGCAGCTTAGGGGACCTCTACGAGCAGTACTTC	CASSLGDLYEQYF
TRBD2	many	TRBV20-1	TRBJ2-1	TGCAGTGCCCGGACTAGTCTGAGCTCCTACAATGAGCAGTTCTTC	CSARTSLSSYNEQFF